This TCR beta chain was identified during a study of T-cell reconstitution after alpha-beta-depleted transplantation in children. Study results and limitations: The origin of high day-60 TCRbeta diversity in some patients lay in surviving recipient T cells and thymic progenitors.

Looked up from germline, CDR1 is DFQATT and CDR2 is SNEGSKA (reference sequence). The junction had 8 bases not matched to a gene; V was cut back by 1 base and J by 4 bases. The CDR3 consists of 15 residues. Concerning this clonotype: Antigen: not known.

The TCRbeta library incorporated unique molecular identifiers. MiXCR was run by TCRdb on the PCR reads, yielding one entry per CDR3 protein. The sample consists of about a million distinct CDR3 sequences, roughly 31% of them appearing once. This TCR came from a boy younger than two who had a stem cell transplant for SCID, so the T cells may come from the graft donor. The V and J genes are TRBV20-1 and TRBJ1-1; TRBD1 agrees at 8 bases. This sample comprised PBMCs, mostly from graft donor cells, obtained 360 days after TCRalphabeta/CD19-depleted stem cell transplant. In DNA, the CDR3 is TGCAGTGCTAGAGCCCCCGTGACAGGGGCCACTGAAGCTTTCTTT. Protein product: CSARAPVTGATEAFF.